A selection of T cell receptor beta chains follows, all from one sample in a study of blood T cell repertoires in COVID-19. The method was immunoSEQ multiplex PCR; TCRdb's version includes in-frame clones alone and lacks a portion of them. This table holds roughly 280,000 clones, less than 90% found once. The sample was peripheral blood. These receptors came from a man aged 55 to 69 who had recovered from COVID-19. Each CDR3 is given with its conserved first and last residue. A D gene is named only where the DNA matches it firmly. Only part of the rows carry a size: once, few, many, or a class if the clone is expanded.

v_gene: TRBV4-2; j_gene: TRBJ2-2; abundance: few; d_gene: NA; CDR3aa: CASTGQGLTGELFF; CDR3nt: TGTGCCAGCACGGGGCAGGGCCTCACCGGGGAGCTGTTTTTT
v_gene: TRBV12-3/TRBV12-4; j_gene: TRBJ1-3; abundance: NA; d_gene: NA; CDR3aa: CASSFKLFGTIYF; CDR3nt: TGTGCCAGCAGTTTCAAGCTCTTCGGCACCATATATTTT
v_gene: TRBV6-5; j_gene: TRBJ1-4; abundance: few; d_gene: NA; CDR3aa: CASSTRGYEKLFF; CDR3nt: TGTGCCAGCAGCACCAGGGGATACGAAAAACTGTTTTTT
v_gene: TRBV5-8; j_gene: TRBJ1-5; abundance: NA; d_gene: NA; CDR3aa: CASSSSARVVAQPQHF; CDR3nt: TGTGCCAGCAGCTCATCTGCCAGGGTAGTGGCTCAGCCCCAGCATTTT
v_gene: TRBV5-1; j_gene: TRBJ2-1; abundance: NA; d_gene: TRBD1; CDR3aa: CASSMGQGRNEQFF; CDR3nt: TGCGCCAGCAGCATGGGACAGGGGCGGAATGAGCAGTTCTTC
v_gene: TRBV19; j_gene: TRBJ1-3; abundance: NA; d_gene: TRBD1; CDR3aa: CASSETGDSGNTIYF; CDR3nt: TGTGCCAGTAGTGAGACAGGGGACTCTGGAAACACCATATATTTT
v_gene: TRBV5-8; j_gene: TRBJ2-1; abundance: few; d_gene: TRBD2; CDR3aa: CASSPQRENLAGGLNEQFF; CDR3nt: TGTGCCAGCAGCCCACAGCGGGAGAACCTAGCGGGGGGCTTAAATGAGCAGTTCTTC
v_gene: TRBV7-2; j_gene: TRBJ2-7; abundance: NA; d_gene: TRBD1; CDR3aa: CASSLAGTGDYEQYF; CDR3nt: TGTGCCAGCAGCTTAGCCGGGACAGGGGACTACGAGCAGTACTTC
v_gene: TRBV5-1; j_gene: TRBJ1-1; abundance: NA; d_gene: NA; CDR3aa: CASSLGLRNTEAFF; CDR3nt: TGCGCCAGCAGCTTGGGCCTTAGGAACACTGAAGCTTTCTTT
v_gene: TRBV7-9; j_gene: TRBJ2-2; abundance: NA; d_gene: TRBD1; CDR3aa: CASSLGGQGSTGELFF; CDR3nt: TGTGCCAGCAGCTTAGGGGGACAGGGAAGCACCGGGGAGCTGTTTTTT
v_gene: TRBV7-2; j_gene: TRBJ1-3; abundance: NA; d_gene: NA; CDR3aa: CASSPTLIQTGNTIYF; CDR3nt: TGTGCCAGCAGCCCCACCTTAATCCAGACTGGAAACACCATATATTTT
v_gene: TRBV5-1; j_gene: TRBJ2-3; abundance: NA; d_gene: TRBD2; CDR3aa: CASSFNPLAGGSTDTQYF; CDR3nt: TGCGCCAGCAGCTTTAACCCCCTAGCGGGAGGAAGCACAGATACGCAGTATTTT
v_gene: TRBV25-1; j_gene: TRBJ2-1; abundance: NA; d_gene: TRBD1; CDR3aa: CASSEGQGSNEQFF; CDR3nt: TGTGCCAGCAGTGAGGGACAGGGGAGCAATGAGCAGTTCTTC
v_gene: TRBV5-4; j_gene: TRBJ2-5; abundance: once; d_gene: TRBD2; CDR3aa: CASSRTGGGFLPETQYF; CDR3nt: TGTGCCAGCAGCCGGACGGGAGGAGGCTTCCTCCCAGAGACCCAGTACTTC
v_gene: TRBV7-2; j_gene: TRBJ1-5; abundance: NA; d_gene: NA; CDR3aa: CASSLARDSNQPQHF; CDR3nt: TGTGCCAGCAGCTTAGCTCGGGATAGCAATCAGCCCCAGCATTTT
v_gene: TRBV28; j_gene: TRBJ1-5; abundance: few; d_gene: NA; CDR3aa: CASSSAAVAQHF; CDR3nt: TGTGCCAGCAGTTCCGCGGCCGTGGCCCAGCATTTT
v_gene: TRBV4-1; j_gene: TRBJ2-5; abundance: NA; d_gene: TRBD2; CDR3aa: CASSQELAGIGETQYF; CDR3nt: TGCGCCAGCAGCCAAGAACTAGCGGGGATCGGAGAGACCCAGTACTTC
v_gene: TRBV15; j_gene: TRBJ2-6; abundance: NA; d_gene: NA; CDR3aa: CATSRQTGLSGANVLTF; CDR3nt: TGTGCCACCAGCAGACAAACAGGGCTGAGCGGGGCCAACGTCCTGACTTTC
v_gene: TRBV9; j_gene: TRBJ1-3; abundance: NA; d_gene: NA; CDR3aa: CASSARREWDTIYF; CDR3nt: TGTGCCAGCAGCGCCCGGAGGGAGTGGGACACCATATATTTT
v_gene: TRBV3-1/TRBV3-2; j_gene: TRBJ1-1; abundance: NA; d_gene: TRBD1; CDR3aa: CASSQDRTGLMNTEAFF; CDR3nt: TGTGCCAGCAGCCAAGATCGGACAGGGTTAATGAACACTGAAGCTTTCTTT
v_gene: TRBV5-6; j_gene: TRBJ1-1; abundance: NA; d_gene: NA; CDR3aa: CASTLKRSMNTEAFF; CDR3nt: TGTGCCAGCACACTCAAGCGGAGCATGAACACTGAAGCTTTCTTT
v_gene: TRBV5-4; j_gene: TRBJ2-7; abundance: NA; d_gene: NA; CDR3aa: CASSFFSGSNYEQYF; CDR3nt: TGTGCCAGCAGCTTTTTTTCAGGCTCAAACTACGAGCAGTACTTC
v_gene: TRBV25-1; j_gene: TRBJ2-1; abundance: NA; d_gene: NA; CDR3aa: CASTRGGVGEQFF; CDR3nt: TGTGCCAGCACCCGAGGAGGGGTTGGTGAGCAGTTCTTC
v_gene: TRBV19; j_gene: TRBJ2-1; abundance: NA; d_gene: NA; CDR3aa: CASSIARESQFF; CDR3nt: TGTGCCAGTAGTATAGCCCGGGAGAGCCAGTTCTTC
v_gene: TRBV7-6; j_gene: TRBJ2-1; abundance: NA; d_gene: NA; CDR3aa: CASSARLDSYNEQFF; CDR3nt: TGTGCCAGCAGCGCCCGACTAGACTCCTACAATGAGCAGTTCTTC
v_gene: TRBV19; j_gene: TRBJ2-7; abundance: NA; d_gene: TRBD1; CDR3aa: CASSRGTGGFYEQYF; CDR3nt: TGTGCCAGTAGTCGCGGGACAGGGGGCTTCTACGAGCAGTACTTC
v_gene: TRBV6-5; j_gene: TRBJ2-7; abundance: NA; d_gene: TRBD1; CDR3aa: CASSSTGTGGSEQYF; CDR3nt: TGTGCCAGCAGCTCGACCGGGACAGGGGGCTCCGAGCAGTACTTC